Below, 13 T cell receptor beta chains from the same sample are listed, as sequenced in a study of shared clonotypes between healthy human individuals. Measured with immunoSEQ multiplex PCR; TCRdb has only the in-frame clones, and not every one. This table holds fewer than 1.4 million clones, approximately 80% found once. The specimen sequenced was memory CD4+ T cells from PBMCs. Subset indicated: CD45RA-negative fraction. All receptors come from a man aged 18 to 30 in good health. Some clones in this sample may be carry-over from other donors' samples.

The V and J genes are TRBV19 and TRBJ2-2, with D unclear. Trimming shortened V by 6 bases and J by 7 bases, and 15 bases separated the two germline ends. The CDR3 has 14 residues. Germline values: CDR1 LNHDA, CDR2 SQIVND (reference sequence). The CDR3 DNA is TGTGCCAGTAGACCCATTATGGGAAGCGGGGAGCTGTTTTTT. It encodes CASRPIMGSGELFF.

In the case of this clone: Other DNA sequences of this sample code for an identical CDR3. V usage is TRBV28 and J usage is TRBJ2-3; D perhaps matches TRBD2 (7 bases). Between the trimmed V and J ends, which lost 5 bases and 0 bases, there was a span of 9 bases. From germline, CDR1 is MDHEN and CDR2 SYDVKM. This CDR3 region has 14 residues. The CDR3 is CASSPGGSTDTQYF. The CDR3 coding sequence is TGTGCCAGCAGTCCGGGGGGCAGCACAGATACGCAGTATTTT.

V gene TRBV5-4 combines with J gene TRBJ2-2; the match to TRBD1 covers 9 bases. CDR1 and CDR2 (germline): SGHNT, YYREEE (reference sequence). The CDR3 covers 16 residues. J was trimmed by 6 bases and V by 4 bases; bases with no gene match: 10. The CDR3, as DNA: TGTGCCAGCAGCCCACAGGGGGCGCGGTTATCCGGGGAGCTGTTTTTT. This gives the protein CASSPQGARLSGELFF.

The DNA for the CDR3 is TGTGCCAGCAGCCGATCCGGTCTCCTCACAGATACGCAGTATTTT. Translated: CASSRSGLLTDTQYF. V is TRBV4-2 and J is TRBJ2-3; D is ambiguous. Germline V gives CDR1 LGHNA, CDR2 YNFKEQ. There are 15 residues in the CDR3. V was clipped by 4 bases and J by 2 bases, with 13 bases between them.

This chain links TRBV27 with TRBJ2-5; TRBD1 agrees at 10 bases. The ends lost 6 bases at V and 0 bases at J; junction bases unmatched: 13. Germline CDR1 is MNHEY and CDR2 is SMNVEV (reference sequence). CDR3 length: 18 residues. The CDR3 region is CASSRDRGNLPYQETQYF. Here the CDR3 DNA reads TGTGCCAGCAGCCGGGACAGGGGTAACCTGCCGTACCAAGAGACCCAGTACTTC.

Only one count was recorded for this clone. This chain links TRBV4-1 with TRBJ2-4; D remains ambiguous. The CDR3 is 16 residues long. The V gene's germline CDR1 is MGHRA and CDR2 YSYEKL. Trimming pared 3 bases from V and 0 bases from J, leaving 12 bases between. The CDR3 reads CASSHIVAIAKNIQYF. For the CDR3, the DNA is TGCGCCAGCAGCCACATTGTTGCGATAGCCAAAAACATTCAGTACTTC.

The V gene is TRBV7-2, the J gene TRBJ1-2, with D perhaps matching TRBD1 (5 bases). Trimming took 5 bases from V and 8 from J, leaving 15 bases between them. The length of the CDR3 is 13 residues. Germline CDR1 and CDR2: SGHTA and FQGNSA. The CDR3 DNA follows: TGTGCCAGCAGCCAGGACACGGGCGCGGGCTACACCTTC. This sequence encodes CASSQDTGAGYTF. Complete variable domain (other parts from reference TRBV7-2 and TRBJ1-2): GAGVSQSPSNKVTEKGKDVELRCDPISGHTALYWYRQSLGQGLEFLIYFQGNSAPDKSGLPSDRFSAERTGGSVSTLTIQRTQQEDSAVYLCASSQDTGAGYTFGSGTRLTVV.

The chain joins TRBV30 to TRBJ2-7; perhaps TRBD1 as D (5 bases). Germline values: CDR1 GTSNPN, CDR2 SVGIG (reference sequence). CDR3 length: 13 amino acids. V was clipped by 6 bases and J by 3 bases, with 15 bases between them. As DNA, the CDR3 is TGTGCCTGTTGGGCTTGGCAGGGCTACGAGCAGTACTTC. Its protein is CACWAWQGYEQYF.

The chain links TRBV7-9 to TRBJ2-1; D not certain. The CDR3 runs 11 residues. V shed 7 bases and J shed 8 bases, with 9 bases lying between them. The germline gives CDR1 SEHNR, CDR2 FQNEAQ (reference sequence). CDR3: CASTPGYEQFF. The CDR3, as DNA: TGTGCCAGCACACCCGGGTATGAGCAGTTCTTC.

The CDR3 loop reads CAIRGQGALHEQYF. DNA for the CDR3: TGTGCCATCAGGGGACAGGGGGCGCTCCACGAGCAGTACTTC. The gene calls are TRBV10-3 and TRBJ2-7; 12 bases agree with TRBD1. Germline lookup yields CDR1 ENHRY and CDR2 SYGVKD. V dropped 6 bases and J dropped 5; count of bases not matched to a gene: 5. This CDR3 comprises 14 residues.

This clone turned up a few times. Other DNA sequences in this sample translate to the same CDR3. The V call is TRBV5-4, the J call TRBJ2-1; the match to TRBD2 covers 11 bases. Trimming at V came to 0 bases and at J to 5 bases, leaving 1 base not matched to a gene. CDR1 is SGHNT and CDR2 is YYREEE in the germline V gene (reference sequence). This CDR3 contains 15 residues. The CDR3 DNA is TGTGCCAGCAGCTTGGAGGGACTAGCGGACAATGAGCAGTTCTTC. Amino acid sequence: CASSLEGLADNEQFF.

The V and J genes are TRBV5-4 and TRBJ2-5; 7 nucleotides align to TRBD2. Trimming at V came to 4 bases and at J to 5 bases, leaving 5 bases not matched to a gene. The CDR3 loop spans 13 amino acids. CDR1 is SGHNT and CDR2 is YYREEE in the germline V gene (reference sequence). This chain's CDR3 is CASSVTSAETQYF. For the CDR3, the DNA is TGTGCCAGCAGCGTCACTAGCGCGGAGACCCAGTACTTC.

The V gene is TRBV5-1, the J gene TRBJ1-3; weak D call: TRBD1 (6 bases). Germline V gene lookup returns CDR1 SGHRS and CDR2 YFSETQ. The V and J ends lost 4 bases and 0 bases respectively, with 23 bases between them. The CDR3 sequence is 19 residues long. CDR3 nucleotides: TGCGCCAGCAGCCACGGCTTATCCGGGACACCCTACTCTGGAAACACCATATATTTT. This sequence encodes CASSHGLSGTPYSGNTIYF.